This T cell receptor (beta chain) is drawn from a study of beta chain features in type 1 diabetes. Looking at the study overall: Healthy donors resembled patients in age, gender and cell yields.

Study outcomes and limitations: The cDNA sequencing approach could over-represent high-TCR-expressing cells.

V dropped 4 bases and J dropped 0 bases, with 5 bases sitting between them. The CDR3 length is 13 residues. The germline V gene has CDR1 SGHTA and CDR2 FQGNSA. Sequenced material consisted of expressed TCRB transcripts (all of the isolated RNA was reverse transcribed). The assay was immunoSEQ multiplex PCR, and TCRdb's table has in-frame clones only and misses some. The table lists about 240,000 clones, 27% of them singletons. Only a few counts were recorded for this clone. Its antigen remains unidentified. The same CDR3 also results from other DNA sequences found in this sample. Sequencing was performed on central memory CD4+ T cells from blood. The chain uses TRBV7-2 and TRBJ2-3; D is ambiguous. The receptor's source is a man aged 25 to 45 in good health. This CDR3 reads CASSSPSTDTQYF. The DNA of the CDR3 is TGTGCCAGCAGCTCACCAAGCACAGATACGCAGTATTTT.